One T cell receptor beta chain is described in this entry. The antigen remains undetermined. The sample belongs to a study of radiation and T cells in renal cell carcinoma. About the research overall: Nephrectomy followed 15 Gy stereotactic body radiation by 4 weeks. Study-wide results and caveats: Without pretreatment biopsies, baseline tumor clonotype presence was undetermined.

Libraries were prepared by immunoSEQ multiplex PCR; TCRdb keeps only in-frame clonotypes and omits some of them. The data hold nearly 50,000 clones, with about 83% observed a single time. This CDR3 region has 14 residues. The germline V gene encodes CDR1 SGHRS and CDR2 YFSETQ. J lost 7 bases, V lost 4 bases, and 5 bases had no gene match. As to time point: baseline pretreatment blood. Indicated treatment: 15 Gy SBRT to primary tumor, nephrectomy 4 weeks later. The tumor was a clear cell renal cell carcinoma. The sequencing here drew on blood, taken from a patient whose treatment included radiotherapy and nephrectomy. This TCR derives from a woman aged 65 to 85 with renal cell carcinoma. The chain employs TRBV5-1 and TRBJ2-2; 9 bases match TRBD2. The CDR3 here is CASSVSGSGGELFF. The CDR3 nucleotides read TGCGCCAGCAGCGTTAGCGGGAGTGGCGGGGAGCTGTTTTTT.